This T cell receptor (beta chain) was recorded in a study of blood T cell repertoires in COVID-19. At the level of the study: Samples came from the United States, Italy and Spain, spanning acute and convalescent COVID-19. T cells, B-cell-depleted T cells, or PBMCs supplied cDNA or gDNA.

Original processing methods: Counts of nucleated cells, estimated from reference gene primer amplification, were obtained. Some clones are missing from TCRdb's copy, which holds only in-frame ones; the method was immunoSEQ multiplex PCR. That table is the source of V, J and clone size, and D and trimming were worked out from the DNA. Of about 37,000 clones in the sample, roughly nine tenths were seen once. This clone showed up just once. The material sequenced was peripheral blood. The receptor was derived from a woman aged 25 to 39 in a cohort sampled during active COVID-19.

The CDR3 protein is CASSGYGSEQYF. In DNA, the CDR3 is TGTGCCAGCAGTGGCTACGGGTCCGAGCAGTACTTC. J is TRBJ2-7 and V is TRBV28; D not certain. There are 12 residues in the CDR3. V lost 5 bases to trimming and J lost 6 bases, with 11 bases between them. Germline CDR1 MDHEN, CDR2 SYDVKM.